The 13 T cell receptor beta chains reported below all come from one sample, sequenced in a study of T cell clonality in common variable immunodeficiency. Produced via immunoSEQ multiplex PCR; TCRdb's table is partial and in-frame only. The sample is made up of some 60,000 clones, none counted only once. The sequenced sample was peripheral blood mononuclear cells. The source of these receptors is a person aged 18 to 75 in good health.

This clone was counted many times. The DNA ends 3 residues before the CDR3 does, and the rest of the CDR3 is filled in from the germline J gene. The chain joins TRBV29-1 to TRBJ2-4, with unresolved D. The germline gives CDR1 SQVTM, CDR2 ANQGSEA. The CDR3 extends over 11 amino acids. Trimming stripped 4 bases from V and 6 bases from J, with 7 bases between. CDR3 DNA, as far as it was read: TGCAGCGTTGCGGTGTTAAACATT. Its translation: CSVAVLNI. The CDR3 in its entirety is CSVAVLNIQYF.

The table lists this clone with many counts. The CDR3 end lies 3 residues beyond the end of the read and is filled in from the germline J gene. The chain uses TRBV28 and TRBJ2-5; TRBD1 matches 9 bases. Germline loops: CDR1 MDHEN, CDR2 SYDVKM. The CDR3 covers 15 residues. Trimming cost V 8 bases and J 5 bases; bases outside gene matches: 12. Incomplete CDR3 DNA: TGTGCCAGCGGCCTAACAGGGGGCGTACGGGAGACC. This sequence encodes CASGLTGGVRET. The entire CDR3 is CASGLTGGVRETQYF. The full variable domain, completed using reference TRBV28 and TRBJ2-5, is DVKVTQSSRYLVKRTGEKVFLECVQDMDHENMFWYRQDPGLGLRLIYFSYDVKMKEKGDIPEGYSVSREKKERFSLILESASTNQTSMYLCASGLTGGVRETQYFGPGTRLLVL.

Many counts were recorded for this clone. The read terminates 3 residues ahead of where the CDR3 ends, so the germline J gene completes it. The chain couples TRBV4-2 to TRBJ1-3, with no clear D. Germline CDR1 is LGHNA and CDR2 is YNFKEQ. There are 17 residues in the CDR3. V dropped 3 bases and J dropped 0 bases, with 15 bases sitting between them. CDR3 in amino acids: CASSQGPSSGSGNTIYF. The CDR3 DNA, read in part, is TGTGCCAGCAGCCAGGGCCCCAGTAGCGGCTCTGGAAACACC.

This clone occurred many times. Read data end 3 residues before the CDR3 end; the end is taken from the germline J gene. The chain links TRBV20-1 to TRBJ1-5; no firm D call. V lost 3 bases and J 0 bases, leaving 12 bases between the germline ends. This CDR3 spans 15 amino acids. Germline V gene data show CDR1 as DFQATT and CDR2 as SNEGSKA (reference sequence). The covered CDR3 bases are TGCAGTGCTAGTCAGCGGGTGGCTAGCAATCAGCCC. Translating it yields CSASQRVASNQP. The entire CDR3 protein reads CSASQRVASNQPQHF.

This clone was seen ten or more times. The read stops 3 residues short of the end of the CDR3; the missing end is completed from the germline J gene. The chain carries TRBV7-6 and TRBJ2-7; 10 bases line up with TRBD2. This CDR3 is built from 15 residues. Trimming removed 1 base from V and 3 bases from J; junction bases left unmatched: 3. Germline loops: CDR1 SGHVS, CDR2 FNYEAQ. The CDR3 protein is CASSLGTSGFYEQYF. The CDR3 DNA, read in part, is TGTGCCAGCAGCTTAGGGACTAGCGGTTTCTACGAG. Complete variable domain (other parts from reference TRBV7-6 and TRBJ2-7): GAGVSQSPRYKVTKRGQDVALRCDPISGHVSLYWYRQALGQGPEFLTYFNYEAQQDKSGLPNDRFSAERPEGSISTLTIQRTEQRDSAMYRCASSLGTSGFYEQYFGPGTRLTVT.

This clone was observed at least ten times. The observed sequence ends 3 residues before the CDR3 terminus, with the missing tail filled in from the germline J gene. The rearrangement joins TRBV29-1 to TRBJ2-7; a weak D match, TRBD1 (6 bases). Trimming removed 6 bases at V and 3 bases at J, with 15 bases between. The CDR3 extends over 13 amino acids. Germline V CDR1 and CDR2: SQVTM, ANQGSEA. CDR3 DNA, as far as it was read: TGCAGCGTCCTAGGGGGTATAAGCTACGAG. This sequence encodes CSVLGGISYE. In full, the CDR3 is CSVLGGISYEQYF.

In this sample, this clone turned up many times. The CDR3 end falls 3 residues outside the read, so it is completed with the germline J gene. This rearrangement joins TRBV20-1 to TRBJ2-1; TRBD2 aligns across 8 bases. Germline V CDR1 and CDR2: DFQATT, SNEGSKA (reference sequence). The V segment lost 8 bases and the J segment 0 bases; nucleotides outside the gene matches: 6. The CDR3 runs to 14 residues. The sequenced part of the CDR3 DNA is TGCAGTTCCCCAGGGACTAGCTCCTACAATGAG. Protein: CSSPGTSSYNE. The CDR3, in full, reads CSSPGTSSYNEQFF.

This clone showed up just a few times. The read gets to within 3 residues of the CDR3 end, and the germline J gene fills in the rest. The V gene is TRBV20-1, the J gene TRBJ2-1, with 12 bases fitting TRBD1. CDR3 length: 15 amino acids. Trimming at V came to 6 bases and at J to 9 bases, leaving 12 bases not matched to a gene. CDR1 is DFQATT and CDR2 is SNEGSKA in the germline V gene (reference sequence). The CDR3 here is CSAHLMGQGAGEQFF. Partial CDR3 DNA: TGCAGTGCGCACCTTATGGGACAGGGGGCCGGTGAG.

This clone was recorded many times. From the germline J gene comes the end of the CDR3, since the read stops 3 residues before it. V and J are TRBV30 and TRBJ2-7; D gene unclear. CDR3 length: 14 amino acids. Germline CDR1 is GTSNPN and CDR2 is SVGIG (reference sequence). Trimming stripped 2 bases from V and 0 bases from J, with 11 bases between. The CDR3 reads CAWSSDTRSYEQYF. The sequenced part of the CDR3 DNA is TGTGCCTGGAGTTCCGACACCCGCTCCTACGAG. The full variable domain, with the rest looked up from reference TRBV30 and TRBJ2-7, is SQTIHQWPATLVQPVGSPLSLECTVEGTSNPNLYWYRQAAGRGLQLLFYSVGIGQISSEVPQNLSASRPQDRQFILSSKKLLLSDSGFYLCAWSSDTRSYEQYFGPGTRLTVT.

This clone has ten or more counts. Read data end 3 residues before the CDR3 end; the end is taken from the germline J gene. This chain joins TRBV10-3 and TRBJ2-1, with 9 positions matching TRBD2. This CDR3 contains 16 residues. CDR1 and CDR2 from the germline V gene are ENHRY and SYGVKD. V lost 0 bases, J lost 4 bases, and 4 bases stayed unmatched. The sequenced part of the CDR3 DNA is TGTGCCATCAGTGAGTCGTCTCTAGCGGGATACAATGAG. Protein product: CAISESSLAGYNE. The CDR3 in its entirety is CAISESSLAGYNEQFF.

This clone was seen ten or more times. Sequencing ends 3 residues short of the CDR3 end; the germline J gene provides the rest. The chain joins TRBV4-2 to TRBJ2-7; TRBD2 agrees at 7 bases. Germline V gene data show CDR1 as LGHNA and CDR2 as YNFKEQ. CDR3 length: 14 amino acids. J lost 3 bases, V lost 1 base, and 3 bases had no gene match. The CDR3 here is CASSQAGTIYEQYF. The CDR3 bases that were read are TGTGCCAGCAGCCAAGCGGGGACTATCTACGAG.

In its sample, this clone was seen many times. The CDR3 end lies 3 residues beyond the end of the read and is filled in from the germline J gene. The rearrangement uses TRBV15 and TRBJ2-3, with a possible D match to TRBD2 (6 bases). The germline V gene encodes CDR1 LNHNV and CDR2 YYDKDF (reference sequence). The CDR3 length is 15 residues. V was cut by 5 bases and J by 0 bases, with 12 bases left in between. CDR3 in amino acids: CATSLSGTSTDTQYF. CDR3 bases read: TGTGCCACCAGCCTTAGCGGAACTAGCACAGATACG.

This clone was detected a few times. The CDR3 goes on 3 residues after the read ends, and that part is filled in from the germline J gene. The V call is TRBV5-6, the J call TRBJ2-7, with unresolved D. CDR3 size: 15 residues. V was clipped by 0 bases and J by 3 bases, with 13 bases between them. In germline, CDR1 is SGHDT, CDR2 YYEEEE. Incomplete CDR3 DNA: TGTGCCAGCAGCTTGGGCCTAGGCCGTTTCTACGAG. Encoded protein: CASSLGLGRFYE. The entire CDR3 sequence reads CASSLGLGRFYEQYF. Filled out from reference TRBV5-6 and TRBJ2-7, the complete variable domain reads DAGVTQSPTHLIKTRGQQVTLRCSPKSGHDTVSWYQQALGQGPQFIFQYYEEEERQRGNFPDRFSGHQFPNYSSELNVNALLLGDSALYLCASSLGLGRFYEQYFGPGTRLTVT.